The 3 T cell receptor beta chains listed next were all sequenced from one sample in a study of technical replicates of blood from a handful of donors. Method: immunoSEQ multiplex PCR; TCRdb's copy keeps in-frame clones and lacks some. The sample records about 84,000 clones, roughly 98% being singletons. Sequencing was carried out using T cells isolated from PBMCs. These receptors all come from a human donor in good health.

The gene calls are TRBV6-5 and TRBJ2-1; 10 bases align to TRBD2. The CDR3 loop spans 15 amino acids. With 3 bases clipped from V and 8 bases from J, the junction kept 7 bases outside the gene matches. The germline CDR1 and CDR2 sequences are MNHEY and SVGAGI. CDR3 bases: TGTGCCAGCAGTTATATAATAGCGGGAGGTGATGAGCAGTTCTTC. This translates into CASSYIIAGGDEQFF.

J is TRBJ1-2 and V is TRBV7-6; 7 bases map to TRBD1. V lost 1 base, J lost 5 bases, and 10 bases stayed unmatched. The CDR3 has 16 amino acids. CDR1 SGHVS and CDR2 FNYEAQ come from the germline V gene. CDR3 sequence reads: CASSLGPLGQLYGYTF. CDR3 in DNA: TGTGCCAGCAGCTTAGGTCCGTTGGGACAGCTTTATGGCTACACCTTC.

This rearrangement joins TRBV30 to TRBJ2-3; 8 nucleotides align to TRBD2. V gave up 5 bases and J gave up 1 base; unmatched junction bases: 17. The CDR3 is 18 amino acids. Germline CDR1 reads GTSNPN; CDR2 reads SVGIG (reference sequence). The CDR3 DNA reads as TGTGCCTGGTGGACCCGGACTAGCTGTGGTAGGGGCACAGATACGCAGTATTTT. Encoded protein: CAWWTRTSCGRGTDTQYF.